This T cell receptor beta chain was recovered during a study of siplizumab effects on memory and regulatory T cells. Concerning this clone: Its antigen is not known.

The study, taken as a whole, reports: The mean Treg-derived percentage of mappable alloreactive CD4+ clones was approximately 70% with siplizumab compared with 25% to 30% in controls. Most proliferating CD4+ or CD8+ clones, roughly 80-96%, had no naive or memory assignment. Suppressive function of proliferating Tregs from siplizumab cultures was not confirmed.

TCRdb's copy holds only in-frame clones and misses some; the assay was immunoSEQ multiplex PCR. Of some 100,000 clones detected, more than 90% appear once; the ten largest clones hold about 2.6%. There are 15 residues in the CDR3. Trimming cost V 3 bases and J 3 bases, with 12 bases left between them. Germline V gene data show CDR1 as LNHDA and CDR2 as SQIVND (reference sequence). This chain connects TRBV19 to TRBJ1-5; D is perhaps TRBD1 (6 bases). The sample taken for sequencing was CD4+ T cells sorted from blood. The TCR originated in a human donor in good health. Some clones in this sample may be carry-over from other donors' samples. The CDR3 DNA reads as TGTGCCAGTAGTATTACCGGGGGCGACAATCAGCCCCAGCATTTT. Amino acids: CASSITGGDNQPQHF.